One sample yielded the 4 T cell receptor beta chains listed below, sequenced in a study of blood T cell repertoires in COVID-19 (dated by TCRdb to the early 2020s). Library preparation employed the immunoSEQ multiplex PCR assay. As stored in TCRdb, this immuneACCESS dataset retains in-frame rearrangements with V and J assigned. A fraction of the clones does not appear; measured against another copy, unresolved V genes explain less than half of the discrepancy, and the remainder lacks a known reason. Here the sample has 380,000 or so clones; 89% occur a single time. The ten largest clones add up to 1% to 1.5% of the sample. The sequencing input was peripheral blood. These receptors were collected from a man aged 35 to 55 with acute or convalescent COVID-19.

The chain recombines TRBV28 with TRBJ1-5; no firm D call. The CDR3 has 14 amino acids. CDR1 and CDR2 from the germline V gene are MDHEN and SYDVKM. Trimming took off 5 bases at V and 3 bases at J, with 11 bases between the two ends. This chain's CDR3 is CASSLGQINQPQHF. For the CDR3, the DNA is TGTGCCAGCAGTCTTGGGCAGATCAATCAGCCCCAGCATTTT.

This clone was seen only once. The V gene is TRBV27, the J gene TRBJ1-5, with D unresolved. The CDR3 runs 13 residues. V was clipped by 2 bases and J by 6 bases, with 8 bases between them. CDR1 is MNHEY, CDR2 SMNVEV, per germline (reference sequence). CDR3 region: CASSLGFSQPQHF. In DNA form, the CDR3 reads TGTGCCAGCAGTTTAGGTTTCAGTCAGCCCCAGCATTTT.

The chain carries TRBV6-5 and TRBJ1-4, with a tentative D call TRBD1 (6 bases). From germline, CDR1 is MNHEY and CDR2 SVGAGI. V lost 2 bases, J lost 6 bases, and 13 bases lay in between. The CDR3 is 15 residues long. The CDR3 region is CASSYRGGAYEKLFF. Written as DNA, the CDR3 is TGTGCCAGCAGTTACAGAGGGGGAGCCTATGAAAAACTGTTTTTT.

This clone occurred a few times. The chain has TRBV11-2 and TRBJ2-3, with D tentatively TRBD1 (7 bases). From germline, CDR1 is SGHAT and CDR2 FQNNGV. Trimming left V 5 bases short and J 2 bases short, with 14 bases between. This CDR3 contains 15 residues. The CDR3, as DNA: TGTGCCAGCAGCCAGGGGGGTCGGGCCACAGATACGCAGTATTTT. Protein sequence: CASSQGGRATDTQYF.